A single T cell receptor beta chain is shown here with its context. Clones were read by immunoSEQ multiplex PCR, and TCRdb kept only the in-frame ones, dropping some. Among about 36,000 clones listed, around nine tenths were seen once. The data originate from a study of blood T cell repertoires in COVID-19. The wider study: COVID-19 samples from acute and convalescent phases originated in the United States, Italy and Spain. Sources were T cells, B-cell-depleted T cells, or PBMCs; the material itself was cDNA or gDNA.

J was trimmed by 0 bases and V by 6 bases; bases with no gene match: 5. The CDR3 is 15 amino acids. Germline CDR1 is MDHEN and CDR2 is SYDVKM. The TCR comes from a human donor in a cohort sampled during active COVID-19. The genes are TRBV28 and TRBJ2-1, with 7 bases matching TRBD2. The specimen sequenced was peripheral blood. The CDR3 loop reads CASSLAGLSYNEQFF. CDR3 DNA: TGTGCCAGCAGCTTAGCGGGCCTCTCCTACAATGAGCAGTTCTTC.